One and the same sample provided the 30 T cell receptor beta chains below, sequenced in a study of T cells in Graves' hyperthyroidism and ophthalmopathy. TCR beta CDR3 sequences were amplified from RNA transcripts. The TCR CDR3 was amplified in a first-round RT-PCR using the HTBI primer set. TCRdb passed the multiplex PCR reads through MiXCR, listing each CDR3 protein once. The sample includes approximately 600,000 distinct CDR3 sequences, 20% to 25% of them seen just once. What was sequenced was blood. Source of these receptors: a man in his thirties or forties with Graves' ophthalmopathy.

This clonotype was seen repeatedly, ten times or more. The CDR3 region is CASSPRGGGLAPSYNEQFF. In nucleotides, the CDR3 is TGTGCCAGCAGCCCCAGAGGAGGGGGACTAGCCCCCTCCTACAATGAGCAGTTCTTC. The V gene is TRBV3-1, the J gene TRBJ2-1; 9 bases align to TRBD2. J lost 0 bases, V lost 4 bases, and 13 bases had no gene match. This CDR3 has 19 residues. The germline CDR1 and CDR2 sequences are LGHDT and YNNKEL (reference sequence).

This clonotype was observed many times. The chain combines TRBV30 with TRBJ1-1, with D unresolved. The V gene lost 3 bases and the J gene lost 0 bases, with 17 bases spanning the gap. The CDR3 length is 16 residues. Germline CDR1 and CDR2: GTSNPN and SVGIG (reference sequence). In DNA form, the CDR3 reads TGTGCCTGGAGAGAAGCCCGACGGCTACTGAACACTGAAGCTTTCTTT. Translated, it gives CAWREARRLLNTEAFF.

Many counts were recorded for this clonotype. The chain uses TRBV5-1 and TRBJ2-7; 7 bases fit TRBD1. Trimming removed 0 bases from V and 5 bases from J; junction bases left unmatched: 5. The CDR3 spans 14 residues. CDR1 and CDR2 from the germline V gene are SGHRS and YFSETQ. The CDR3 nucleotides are TGCGCCAGCAGCTTGGAGGGGGCTTCTAACGAGCAGTACTTC. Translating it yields CASSLEGASNEQYF.

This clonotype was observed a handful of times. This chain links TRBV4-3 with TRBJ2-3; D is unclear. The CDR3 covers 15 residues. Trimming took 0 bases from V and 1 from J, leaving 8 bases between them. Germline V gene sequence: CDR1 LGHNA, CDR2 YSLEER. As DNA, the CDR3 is TGCGCCAGCAGCCAAGATCGGCAGGGCACAGATACGCAGTATTTT. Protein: CASSQDRQGTDTQYF.

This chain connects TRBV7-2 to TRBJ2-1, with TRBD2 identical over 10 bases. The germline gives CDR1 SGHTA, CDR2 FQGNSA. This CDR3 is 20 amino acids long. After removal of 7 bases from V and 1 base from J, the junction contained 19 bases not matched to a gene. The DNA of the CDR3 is TGTGCCAGCATTCTAACCCGGGGAGCGGGAGGGCCAGTGTCCTACAATGAGCAGTTCTTC. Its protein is CASILTRGAGGPVSYNEQFF.

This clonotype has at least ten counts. CDR3 in amino acids: CASSLGPNNEQFF. Written as DNA, the CDR3 is TGCGCCAGCAGCTTGGGACCCAACAATGAGCAGTTCTTC. This chain joins TRBV5-1 and TRBJ2-1; D is ambiguous. V was cut by 0 bases and J by 5 bases, with 6 bases left in between. The V gene's germline CDR1 is SGHRS and CDR2 YFSETQ. CDR3 length: 13 residues. Filled out from reference TRBV5-1 and TRBJ2-1, the complete variable domain reads KAGVTQTPRYLIKTRGQQVTLSCSPISGHRSVSWYQQTPGQGLQFLFEYFSETQRNKGNFPGRFSGRQFSNSRSEMNVSTLELGDSALYLCASSLGPNNEQFFGPGTRLTVL.

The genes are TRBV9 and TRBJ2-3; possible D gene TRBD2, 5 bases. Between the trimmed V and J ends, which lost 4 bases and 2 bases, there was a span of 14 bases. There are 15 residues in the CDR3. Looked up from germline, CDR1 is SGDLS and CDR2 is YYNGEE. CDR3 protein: CASSLLATHTDTQYF. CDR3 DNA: TGTGCCAGCAGCCTATTAGCGACCCACACAGATACGCAGTATTTT.

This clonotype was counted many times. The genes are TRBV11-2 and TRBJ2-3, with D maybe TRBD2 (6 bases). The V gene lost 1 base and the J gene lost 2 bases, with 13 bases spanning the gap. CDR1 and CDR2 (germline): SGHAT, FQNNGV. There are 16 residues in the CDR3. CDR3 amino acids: CASSLAWGRSTDTQYF. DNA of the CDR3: TGTGCCAGCAGCTTAGCCTGGGGGAGGTCCACAGATACGCAGTATTTT.

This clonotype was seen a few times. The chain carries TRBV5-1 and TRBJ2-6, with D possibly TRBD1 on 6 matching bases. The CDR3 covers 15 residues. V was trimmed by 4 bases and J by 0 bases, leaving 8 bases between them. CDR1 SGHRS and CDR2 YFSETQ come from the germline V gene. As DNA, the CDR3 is TGCGCCAGCAGCCCAGGGGACTCTGGGGCCAACGTCCTGACTTTC. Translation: CASSPGDSGANVLTF.

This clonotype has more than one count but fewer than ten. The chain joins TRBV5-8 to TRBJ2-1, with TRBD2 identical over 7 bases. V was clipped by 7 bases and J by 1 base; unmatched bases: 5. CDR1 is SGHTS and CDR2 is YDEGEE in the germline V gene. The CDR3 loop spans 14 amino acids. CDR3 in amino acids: CASDAGRSYNEQFF. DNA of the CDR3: TGTGCCAGCGACGCCGGGAGGTCCTACAATGAGCAGTTCTTC.

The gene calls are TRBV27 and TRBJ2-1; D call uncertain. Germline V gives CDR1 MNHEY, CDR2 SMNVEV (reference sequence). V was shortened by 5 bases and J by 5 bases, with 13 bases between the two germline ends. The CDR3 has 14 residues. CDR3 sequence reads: CASSPLPGDNEQFF. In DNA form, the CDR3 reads TGTGCCAGCAGTCCCCTTCCGGGCGACAATGAGCAGTTCTTC.

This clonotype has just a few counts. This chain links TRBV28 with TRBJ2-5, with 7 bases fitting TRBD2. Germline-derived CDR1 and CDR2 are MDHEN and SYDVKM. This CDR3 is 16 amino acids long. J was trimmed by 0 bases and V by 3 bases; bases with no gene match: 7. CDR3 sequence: CASSLGEGPNQETQYF. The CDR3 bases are TGTGCCAGCAGTTTGGGGGAGGGCCCCAACCAAGAGACCCAGTACTTC.

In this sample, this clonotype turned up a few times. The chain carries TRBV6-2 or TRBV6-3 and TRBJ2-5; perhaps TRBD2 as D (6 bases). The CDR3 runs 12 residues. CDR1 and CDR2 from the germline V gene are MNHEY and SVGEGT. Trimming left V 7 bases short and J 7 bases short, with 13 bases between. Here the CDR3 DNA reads TGTGCCAGCAAAACGGGAGTTGGGACCCAGTACTTC. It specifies CASKTGVGTQYF.

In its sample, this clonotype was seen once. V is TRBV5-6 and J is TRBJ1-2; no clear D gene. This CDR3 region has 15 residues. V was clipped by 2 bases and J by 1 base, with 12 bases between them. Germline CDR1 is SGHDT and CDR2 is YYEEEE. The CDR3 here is CASSLVAENNYGYTF. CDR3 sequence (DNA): TGTGCCAGCAGCTTAGTCGCAGAGAATAACTATGGCTACACCTTC.

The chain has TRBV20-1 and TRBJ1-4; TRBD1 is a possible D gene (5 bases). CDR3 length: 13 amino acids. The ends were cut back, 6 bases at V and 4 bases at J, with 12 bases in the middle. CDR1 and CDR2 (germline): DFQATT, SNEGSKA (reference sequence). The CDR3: CSAPGRFNEKLFF. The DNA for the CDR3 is TGCAGTGCCCCGGGACGGTTTAATGAAAAACTGTTTTTT.

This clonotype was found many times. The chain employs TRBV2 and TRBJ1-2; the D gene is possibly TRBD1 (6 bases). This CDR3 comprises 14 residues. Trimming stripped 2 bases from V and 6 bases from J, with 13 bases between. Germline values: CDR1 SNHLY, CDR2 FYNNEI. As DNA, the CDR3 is TGTGCCAGCAGTGAAATAGGACAGCCCGATGGCTACACCTTC. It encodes CASSEIGQPDGYTF.

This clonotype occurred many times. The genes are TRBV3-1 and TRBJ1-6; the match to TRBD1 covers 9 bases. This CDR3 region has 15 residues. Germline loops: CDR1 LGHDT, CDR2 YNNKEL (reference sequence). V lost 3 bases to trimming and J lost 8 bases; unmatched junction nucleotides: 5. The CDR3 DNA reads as TGTGCCAGCAGCCACGCGACAGGGGGGCATTCACCCCTCCACTTT. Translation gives CASSHATGGHSPLHF. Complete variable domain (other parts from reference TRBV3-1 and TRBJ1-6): DTAVSQTPKYLVTQMGNDKSIKCEQNLGHDTMYWYKQDSKKFLKIMFSYNNKELIINETVPNRFSPKSPDKAHLNLHINSLELGDSAVYFCASSHATGGHSPLHFGNGTRLTVT.

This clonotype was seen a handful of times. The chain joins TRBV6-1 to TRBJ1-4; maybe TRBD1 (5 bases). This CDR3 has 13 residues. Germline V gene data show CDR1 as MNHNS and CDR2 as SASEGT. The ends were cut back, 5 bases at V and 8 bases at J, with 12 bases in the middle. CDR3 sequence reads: CASSPREEEKLFF. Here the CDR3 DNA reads TGTGCCAGCAGTCCCAGGGAAGAAGAAAAACTGTTTTTT.

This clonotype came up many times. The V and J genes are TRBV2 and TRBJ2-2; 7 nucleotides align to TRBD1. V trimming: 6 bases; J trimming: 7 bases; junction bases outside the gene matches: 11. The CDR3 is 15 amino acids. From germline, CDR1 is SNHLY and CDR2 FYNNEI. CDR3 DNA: TGTGCCAGCAGAGGGGACAGTTTTGGCATCGGGGAGCTGTTTTTT. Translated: CASRGDSFGIGELFF.

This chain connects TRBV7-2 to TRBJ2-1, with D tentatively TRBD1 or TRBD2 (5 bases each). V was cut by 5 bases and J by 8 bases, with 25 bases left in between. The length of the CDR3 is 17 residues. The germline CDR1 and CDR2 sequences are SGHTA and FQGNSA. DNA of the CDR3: TGTGCCAGCAGCCCTTCAGCCGGGACCCTCATGAAGTATGAGCAGTTCTTC. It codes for CASSPSAGTLMKYEQFF.

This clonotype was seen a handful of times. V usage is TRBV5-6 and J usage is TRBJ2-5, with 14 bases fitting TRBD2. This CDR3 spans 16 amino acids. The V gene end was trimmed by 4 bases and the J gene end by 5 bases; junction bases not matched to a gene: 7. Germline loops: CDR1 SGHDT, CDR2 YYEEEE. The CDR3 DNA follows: TGTGCCAGCAGCCCAGGGACTAGCGGGAGTACGGAGACCCAGTACTTC. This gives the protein CASSPGTSGSTETQYF.

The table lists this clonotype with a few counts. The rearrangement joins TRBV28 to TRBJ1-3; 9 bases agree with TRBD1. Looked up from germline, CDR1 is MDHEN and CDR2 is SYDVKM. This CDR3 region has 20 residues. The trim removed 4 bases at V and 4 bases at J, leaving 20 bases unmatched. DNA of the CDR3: TGTGCCAGCAGTTCCTCCTACAGGGGGCATTTCTCAATCTTCGGAAACACCATATATTTT. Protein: CASSSSYRGHFSIFGNTIYF.

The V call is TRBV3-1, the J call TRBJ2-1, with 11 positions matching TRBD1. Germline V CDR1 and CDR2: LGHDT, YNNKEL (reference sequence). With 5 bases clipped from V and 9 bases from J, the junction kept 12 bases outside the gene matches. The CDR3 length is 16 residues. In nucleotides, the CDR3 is TGTGCCAGCAGCAAAAGTGGGACAGGGGGTGCGGCTGAGCAGTTCTTC. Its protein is CASSKSGTGGAAEQFF.

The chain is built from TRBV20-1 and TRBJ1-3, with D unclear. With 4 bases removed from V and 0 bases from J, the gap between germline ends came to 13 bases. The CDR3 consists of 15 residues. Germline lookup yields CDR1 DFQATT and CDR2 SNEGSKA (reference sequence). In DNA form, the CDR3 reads TGCAGTGCTACGCCGGGAGAGGACTCTGGAAACACCATATATTTT. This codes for CSATPGEDSGNTIYF.

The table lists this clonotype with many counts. CDR3 coding DNA: TGTGCCAGCAGTTCTACGGGACTAGCGGTCTACGAGCAGTACTTC. This encodes CASSSTGLAVYEQYF. The V gene is TRBV28, the J gene TRBJ2-7, with 11 nucleotides matching TRBD2. The CDR3 is made up of 15 amino acids. Germline CDR1 reads MDHEN; CDR2 reads SYDVKM. The J segment lost 3 bases and the V segment lost 4 bases, leaving 5 bases of the junction unmatched.

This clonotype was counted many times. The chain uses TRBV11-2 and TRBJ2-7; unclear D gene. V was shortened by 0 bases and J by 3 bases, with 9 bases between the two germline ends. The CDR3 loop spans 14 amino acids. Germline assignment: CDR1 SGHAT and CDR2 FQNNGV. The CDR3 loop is CASSLEGIDYEQYF. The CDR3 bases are TGTGCCAGCAGCTTAGAGGGAATTGACTACGAGCAGTACTTC.

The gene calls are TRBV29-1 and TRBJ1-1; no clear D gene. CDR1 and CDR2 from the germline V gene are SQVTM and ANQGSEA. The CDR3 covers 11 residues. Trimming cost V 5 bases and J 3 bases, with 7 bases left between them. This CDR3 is CSVPSHTEAFF. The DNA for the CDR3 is TGCAGCGTTCCCTCTCACACTGAAGCTTTCTTT.

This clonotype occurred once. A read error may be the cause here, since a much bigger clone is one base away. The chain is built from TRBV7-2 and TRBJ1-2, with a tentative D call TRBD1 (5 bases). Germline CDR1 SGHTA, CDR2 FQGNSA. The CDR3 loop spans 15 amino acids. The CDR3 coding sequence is TGTGCCAGCGGCTTAGATTTTGCAGGGAACTATGGCTACACCTTC. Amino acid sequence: CASGLDFAGNYGYTF.

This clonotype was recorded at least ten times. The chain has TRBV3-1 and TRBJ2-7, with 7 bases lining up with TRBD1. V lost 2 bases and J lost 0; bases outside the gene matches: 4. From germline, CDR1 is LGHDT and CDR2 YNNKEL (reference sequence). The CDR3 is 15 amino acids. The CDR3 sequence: CASSQPNRGSYEQYF. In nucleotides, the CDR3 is TGTGCCAGCAGCCAACCCAACAGGGGCTCCTACGAGCAGTACTTC.

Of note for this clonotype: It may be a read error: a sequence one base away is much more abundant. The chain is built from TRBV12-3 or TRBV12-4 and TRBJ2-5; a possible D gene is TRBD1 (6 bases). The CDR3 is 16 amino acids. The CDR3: CASSLATQGGQGTQYF. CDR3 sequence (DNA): TGTGCCAGCAGTTTAGCGACACAGGGTGGCCAAGGGACCCAGTACTTC.